These T cell receptor beta chains were read from a single sample in a study of blood T cell repertoires in COVID-19. Sequencing used immunoSEQ multiplex PCR; TCRdb keeps in-frame clones, though not all of them. The sample shows approximately 200,000 clones, roughly 87% of them seen only once. Sequenced sample: PBMCs or T cells enriched from blood (not recorded which). The receptors were gathered from a woman aged 30 to 39 who had recovered from COVID-19. Both conserved end residues are part of each CDR3. The D gene is left open where the match is weak. The size of a clone is reported for some rows only, either as once, few or many, or as a class for expanded clones.

>13|TRBV7-2|TRBJ2-7|NA|NA
CASSLGTAYEQYF
TGTGCCAGCAGCTTAGGGACAGCCTACGAGCAGTACTTC
>14|TRBV7-6|TRBJ2-3|NA|NA
CASSPQASTDTQYF
TGTGCCAGCAGCCCCCAGGCTAGCACAGATACGCAGTATTTT
>17|TRBV2|TRBJ1-2|NA|TRBD1
CASSEGDRSRANYGYTF
TGTGCCAGCAGTGAAGGGGACAGATCTAGAGCTAACTATGGCTACACCTTC
>17|TRBV7-8|TRBJ2-5|NA|TRBD2
CASSLALGGGAVETQYF
TGTGCCAGCAGCTTAGCCCTTGGGGGGGGAGCGGTAGAGACCCAGTACTTC
>10|TRBV13|TRBJ1-2|NA|NA
CASGPNGYTF
TGTGCCAGCGGGCCCAATGGCTACACCTTC
>14|TRBV18|TRBJ1-1|NA|NA
CASSWASDGTEAFF
TGTGCCAGCTCATGGGCCTCAGATGGGACTGAAGCTTTCTTT
>15|TRBV7-3|TRBJ1-6|NA|TRBD1
CASSFRGRSNSPLHF
TGTGCCAGCAGCTTTAGGGGGCGTTCTAATTCACCCCTCCACTTT
>15|TRBV29-1|TRBJ2-1|few|NA
CSAKGGASSYNEQFF
TGCAGCGCGAAGGGGGGGGCTAGCTCCTACAATGAGCAGTTCTTC
>16|TRBV5-1|TRBJ1-1|NA|NA
CASSPTLGGGDTEAFF
TGCGCCAGCAGCCCAACCCTAGGGGGAGGGGACACTGAAGCTTTCTTT
>15|TRBV7-2|TRBJ2-5|NA|NA
CASSSDRTLSETQYF
TGTGCCAGCAGCTCCGACCGGACACTCTCAGAGACCCAGTACTTC
>16|TRBV4-3|TRBJ2-7|NA|NA
CASSQERTRSSYEQYF
TGCGCCAGCAGCCAAGAGCGGACAAGGAGCTCCTACGAGCAGTACTTC
>15|TRBV11-3|TRBJ1-1|NA|TRBD1
CASSARTGLNTEAFF
TGTGCCAGCAGCGCCCGGACAGGGTTGAACACTGAAGCTTTCTTT
>14|TRBV7-8|TRBJ1-1|NA|TRBD1
CASSSGGGGTEAFF
TGTGCCAGCAGCTCAGGGGGCGGGGGCACTGAAGCTTTCTTT
>13|TRBV6-5|TRBJ1-2|NA|NA
CASKNPQGGGYTF
TGTGCCAGCAAGAACCCTCAGGGAGGTGGCTACACCTTC
>13|TRBV5-1|TRBJ1-2|NA|NA
CASSLAVDYGYTF
TGCGCCAGCAGCTTGGCGGTTGACTATGGCTACACCTTC
>13|TRBV18|TRBJ2-5|NA|NA
CASSPRGQETQYF
TGTGCCAGCTCACCCCGGGGACAAGAGACCCAGTACTTC
>14|TRBV19|TRBJ1-5|NA|NA
CASSKTGWNQPQHF
TGTGCCAGTAGTAAAACCGGTTGGAATCAGCCCCAGCATTTT
>15|TRBV5-6|TRBJ2-7|once|TRBD1
CASSFLRTGAYEQYF
TGTGCCAGCAGCTTCCTTCGGACAGGGGCCTACGAGCAGTACTTC
>17|TRBV7-3|TRBJ1-1|once|TRBD1
CASSLNAGQWFGTEAFF
TGTGCCAGCAGCCTGAATGCGGGACAGTGGTTCGGCACTGAAGCTTTCTTT
>15|TRBV2|TRBJ1-5|NA|TRBD1
CASSEGGFGNQPQHF
TGTGCCAGCAGCGAAGGGGGCTTTGGCAATCAGCCCCAGCATTTT
>13|TRBV24-1|TRBJ1-5|NA|NA
CAAQRDSNQPQHF
TGTGCCGCCCAACGGGATAGCAATCAGCCCCAGCATTTT
>13|TRBV9|TRBJ2-1|NA|NA
CASSVARYNEQFF
TGTGCCAGCAGCGTAGCTAGATACAATGAGCAGTTCTTC
>13|TRBV19|TRBJ1-5|NA|NA
CATSSRGNQPQHF
TGTGCCACTTCTAGCCGGGGCAATCAGCCCCAGCATTTT
>15|TRBV4-2|TRBJ2-3|NA|NA
CASSQDWNSGDTQYF
TGTGCCAGCAGCCAAGATTGGAATTCGGGAGATACGCAGTATTTT
>14|TRBV4-2|TRBJ1-5|NA|NA
CASSQDTGPRAQHF
TGTGCCAGCAGCCAAGATACAGGGCCTCGGGCCCAGCATTTT
>14|TRBV7-2|TRBJ1-1|NA|NA
CASSARLTNTEAFF
TGTGCCAGCAGCGCCCGACTTACAAACACTGAAGCTTTCTTT
>17|TRBV5-6|TRBJ2-5|NA|TRBD2
CASSLTGRTSEQETQYF
TGTGCCAGCAGCTTGACCGGGCGGACTAGCGAACAAGAGACCCAGTACTTC
>15|TRBV10-2|TRBJ2-3|once|NA
CASRTGENWADTQYF
TGCGCCAGCAGGACCGGGGAGAACTGGGCAGATACGCAGTATTTT
>12|TRBV12-3/TRBV12-4|TRBJ2-7|NA|NA
CASSLPNYEQYF
TGTGCCAGCAGTTTACCTAACTACGAGCAGTACTTC
>14|TRBV5-1|TRBJ2-5|NA|NA
CACGRSSTEETQYF
TGCGCCTGTGGCAGGTCCTCCACCGAAGAGACCCAGTACTTC
>14|TRBV5-1|TRBJ1-2|NA|NA
CASSLGDTNYGYTF
TGCGCCAGCAGCTTGGGGGACACAAACTATGGCTACACCTTC
>15|TRBV19|TRBJ1-2|NA|NA
CASSIQAGARYGYTF
TGTGCCAGTAGTATACAGGCAGGTGCCCGGTATGGCTACACCTTC
>11|TRBV12-3/TRBV12-4|TRBJ1-2|NA|NA
CASSDSYGYTF
TGTGCCAGCAGCGACAGCTATGGCTACACCTTC
>17|TRBV4-3|TRBJ2-1|NA|NA
CASSQDGTGTRYNEQFF
TGCGCCAGCAGCCAAGATGGAACAGGGACGAGATACAATGAGCAGTTCTTC
>15|TRBV7-2|TRBJ2-3|NA|NA
CASSLVPRSTDTQYF
TGTGCCAGCAGCTTAGTACCTAGAAGCACAGATACGCAGTATTTT
>15|TRBV11-2|TRBJ1-1|NA|NA
CASSLAQGLNTEAFF
TGTGCCAGCAGCTTAGCTCAGGGCTTGAACACTGAAGCTTTCTTT
>13|TRBV5-1|TRBJ2-1|NA|NA
CASSSWTNNEQFF
TGCGCCAGCAGCTCATGGACTAACAATGAGCAGTTCTTC
>14|TRBV7-3|TRBJ2-1|NA|TRBD2
CASNGLAGDTEQFF
TGTGCCAGCAATGGACTAGCGGGAGACACTGAGCAGTTCTTC
>18|TRBV2|TRBJ1-4|NA|TRBD1
CASSENSPGQGSYEKLFF
TGTGCCAGCAGTGAAAATTCCCCGGGACAGGGCTCTTACGAAAAACTGTTTTTT
>13|TRBV6-5|TRBJ2-3|NA|NA
CASSYGVLDTQYF
TGTGCCAGCAGTTACGGAGTTTTAGATACGCAGTATTTT